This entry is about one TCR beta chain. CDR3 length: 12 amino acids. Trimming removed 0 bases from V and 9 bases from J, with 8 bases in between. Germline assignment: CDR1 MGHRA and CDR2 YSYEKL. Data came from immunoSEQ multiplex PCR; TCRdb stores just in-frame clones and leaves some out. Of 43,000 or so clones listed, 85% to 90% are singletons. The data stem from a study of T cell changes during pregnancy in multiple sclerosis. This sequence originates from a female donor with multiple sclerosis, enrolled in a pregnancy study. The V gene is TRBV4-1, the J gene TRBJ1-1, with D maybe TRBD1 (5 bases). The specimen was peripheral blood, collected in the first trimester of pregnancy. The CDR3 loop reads CASSQEGGKAFF. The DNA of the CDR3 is TGCGCCAGCAGCCAAGAGGGGGGGAAAGCTTTCTTT.